This entry is about one TCR beta chain. This clonotype has a count of ten or more. This clone's antigen is unknown. No base quality values were provided; no much bigger clone lies one nucleotide off. TCR beta CDR3 regions were amplified from RNA transcripts. The first round of RT-PCR for the TCR CDR3 was performed with the HTBI primer set and the Qiagen OneStep RT-PCR kit. Libraries were constructed in a second round of multiplex PCR, after which size selection and purification were performed. Libraries were sequenced paired-end with 100 bp reads on an Illumina HiSeq2000. Regarding the original processing steps: SOAPnuke was used to process the raw data, removing reads that contained adapters or uncalled bases, had a mean Phred below 15, or lacked an exact match to the constant primer or identifier. COPE v1.2.5 was used to merge the high-quality paired reads, and each unique nucleotide sequence was defined as a clonotype. Clonotypes were aligned to IMGT TRBV, TRBD and TRBJ reference segments using MiTCR v1.1. The analysis included only V-J combinations with a frequency above 0.0001, which together covered approximately 99% of the repertoires. The TCS score was defined as the ratio of F50 (clonal expansion) to E x V (chaos), calculated using BLOSUM62-based TCRdist between CDR3 peptides within each V-J. Welch's t-statistics and random forest reduced fewer than 550 V-J features to 13, which were used in a naive Bayes classifier (R e1071). The raw public data were reprocessed by TCRdb itself: fastp quality trimming at Q25, MiXCR clonotype calling, in-frame beta chains only. Each CDR3 protein appears once, grouped with its most common genes and DNA. The V and J calls come from TCRdb's annotation, not from the publication. The sample records approximately 690,000 distinct CDR3 sequences, 20% to 25% of which are singletons. Jointly, the top ten make up 30% to 40% of the sample.

The CDR3 covers 13 residues, taking in both the cysteine and the phenylalanine. Of the read, only the CDR3 DNA is kept; its 39 bases are in frame from base 1. The germline V gene encodes CDR1 LNHDA and CDR2 SQIVND (reference sequence). Cut back by 3 bases and 0 bases, the V and J ends lie 5 bases apart. These data belong to a study of T cells in Graves' hyperthyroidism and ophthalmopathy (dated by TCRdb to the late 2010s). With respect to the entire study: Peripheral blood samples were taken at initial diagnosis, before any treatment was given. A discovery cohort of around 98 patients, roughly 43 with Graves' ophthalmopathy and 57 with stable Graves' hyperthyroidism, was used to find distinguishing TCR V-J signatures. Prospective prediction of ophthalmopathy was tested in an independent validation cohort consisting of roughly 20 hyperthyroidism patients and some 15 patients who later progressed to ophthalmopathy. For training and testing, the 110 or so patients in the discovery cohort were randomly divided in a 7:3 ratio. In about six Graves' hyperthyroidism patients, the study also compared T-cell repertoires from thyroid tissue with T-cell repertoires from blood. After blood sampling, hyperthyroidism patients were treated with methimazole at a starting dose of 30 mg daily, and ophthalmopathy patients were treated with high-dose intravenous methylprednisolone. The paper reports TCR Vbeta CDR3 sequencing of fewer than 150 peripheral blood samples: approximately 41 ophthalmopathy, about 75 hyperthyroidism and roughly 17 progressor patients. Study-wide conclusions, independent of this receptor: Most expanded thyroid clonotypes (frequency above 0.001) were also found in blood, which suggests that blood repertoires may mirror thyroid immune responses. Ophthalmopathy was separated from stable hyperthyroidism by a 13 V-J signature model, with approximately 86% sensitivity and about 84% specificity obtained in cross-validation and 80%/75% obtained in testing. Sample size was not statistically predetermined, and investigators were not blinded to group allocation. In validation, the model predicted progression to ophthalmopathy with approximately 70% sensitivity and around 72% specificity, a median of about 6 months before onset.

In the ophthalmopathy patients, disease was moderately to severely active, with a Clinical Activity Score of 3 or more, a NOSPECS grade of 4 or more, and a duration of less than 3 months. Patients with uncontrolled infections, other autoimmune diseases, pregnancy or lactation were excluded. Diagnoses relied on clinical symptoms, serum thyroxine and TRAb, thyroid ultrasound and orbital computed tomography. PBMCs were separated from roughly 9.6 ml of fresh peripheral blood using Ficoll-Paque density gradient centrifugation. Trizol reagent was used to extract total RNA, and RNA quality was then checked on an Agilent 2100 Bioanalyzer.

The sequenced sample consisted of blood. The clonotype comes from a man younger than 40 with Graves' ophthalmopathy. The chain joins TRBV19 to TRBJ1-1; the D gene is unclear. The DNA sequence is as follows: TGTGCCAGTAGTATTGTTATGAACACTGAAGCTTTCTTT. The translation is CASSIVMNTEAFF.